The sequence of this T cell receptor beta chain was determined in a study of T cells in Graves' hyperthyroidism and ophthalmopathy (dated by TCRdb to about 2019). Notes on the research overall: Peripheral blood was sampled at the time of initial diagnosis, prior to any treatment. A discovery cohort of about a hundred patients, approximately 45 with Graves' ophthalmopathy and about 58 with stable Graves' hyperthyroidism, was used to find distinguishing TCR V-J signatures. Whether ophthalmopathy could be predicted prospectively was tested in an independent validation cohort made up of 18 to 20 hyperthyroidism patients plus 17 patients who later progressed to ophthalmopathy. The roughly 94 discovery patients were randomly split 7:3 into training and test sets. Thyroid tissue and blood T-cell repertoires from about six Graves' hyperthyroidism patients were also compared in the study. After sampling, hyperthyroidism patients received methimazole starting at 30 mg daily, and ophthalmopathy patients received high-dose intravenous methylprednisolone. The paper reports TCR Vbeta CDR3 sequencing of some 140 peripheral blood samples: 43 ophthalmopathy, some 80 hyperthyroidism and about 17 progressor patients. Points the paper makes about the study in general: No statistical method was used to fix the sample size in advance, and group allocation was not hidden from the investigators. Ophthalmopathy was separated from stable hyperthyroidism by a 13 V-J signature model, with over 85% sensitivity and about 81% specificity obtained in cross-validation and 80%/75% obtained in testing. Blood samples also contained most of the expanded thyroid clonotypes (frequency above 0.001), which suggests that blood repertoires may reflect thyroid immune responses. During validation, the model predicted progression to ophthalmopathy a median of about 6.5 months ahead of onset, with 60% to 71% sensitivity and roughly 72% specificity.

Stable Graves' hyperthyroidism was defined as the absence of progression to ophthalmopathy over 18 months of follow-up. Hyperthyroidism patients were newly diagnosed, with disease duration under 2 months, and aged 18 to 65 years. Exclusion was applied to patients with uncontrolled infections, other autoimmune diseases, pregnancy or lactation. Diagnoses were based on clinical symptoms, serum thyroxine and TRAb, thyroid ultrasound and orbital computed tomography. PBMCs were isolated from about 10 ml of fresh peripheral blood by Ficoll-Paque density gradient centrifugation. Trizol reagent was used to extract total RNA, and RNA quality was then checked on an Agilent 2100 Bioanalyzer. The TCR beta CDR3 regions were amplified from the RNA transcripts. The first round of RT-PCR for the TCR CDR3 was performed with the HTBI primer set and the Qiagen OneStep RT-PCR kit. Libraries were constructed in a second round of multiplex PCR, after which size selection and purification were carried out. Libraries were sequenced paired-end with 100 bp reads on an Illumina HiSeq2000. The paper's data handling went like this. SOAPnuke was used to process the raw data, throwing out any read that contained adapters or uncalled bases, had a mean Phred below 15, or lacked an exact constant-primer or identifier match. High-quality paired reads were merged with COPE v1.2.5, and unique nucleotide sequences were defined as clonotypes. MiTCR v1.1 was used to align clonotypes to the IMGT TRBV, TRBD and TRBJ reference segments. The analysis included only V-J combinations with a frequency above 0.0001, which together covered over 98% of the repertoires. The TCS score was defined as the ratio of F50 (clonal expansion) to E x V (chaos), calculated using BLOSUM62-based TCRdist between CDR3 peptides within each V-J. Welch's t-statistics and random forest reduced roughly 500 V-J features to 13, which were used in a naive Bayes classifier (R e1071). TCRdb redid the processing of the public reads, applying fastp at Q25 and MiXCR, and retained in-frame beta chains. Rows matching on CDR3 protein sequence are summarized as one entry with the most common DNA and genes. Clone size and V and J calls follow TCRdb, not the original study. The table for this sample lists some 420,000 distinct CDR3 sequences; about 13% of them were counted only once. The ten largest clones take up approximately 5.3% of the sample.

CDR1 and CDR2 were assigned from the germline V gene as SGHTA and FQGNSA. V is reduced by 2 bases and J by 8 bases, leaving a spacing of 13 bases between them. CDR3 length: 14 amino acids, cysteine to phenylalanine. Only the CDR3 DNA is retained, 42 bases long and in frame from the first base. This clonotype was detected ten times or more. This clone's antigen is unknown. Per-base qualities were not stored, and no clone one base away is much larger. This receptor was taken from a woman between 18 and 29 years old with Graves' hyperthyroidism. The chain links TRBV7-2 with TRBJ1-5, with no reliable assignment of the D segment. Sequenced: blood. CDR3 region: CASSLWRDREPQHF. The nucleotides are TGTGCCAGCAGCTTATGGAGGGATCGTGAGCCCCAGCATTTT.